This TCR beta chain was identified during a study of PD-1 blockade in classical Hodgkin lymphoma. Study-level findings and limits: Complete responders showed a baseline diversity that resembled the diversity of newly diagnosed patients. Individuals initiating nivolumab under 1 year after ASCT were excluded.

The table came from immunoSEQ multiplex PCR; TCRdb's copy has only in-frame clones and leaves some out. The data hold around 25,000 clones, with about 80% observed a single time. As concerns this clone: Its target is not known.

The CDR3 loop spans 15 amino acids. Trimming took 4 bases from V and 2 from J; bases not matched to a gene: 10. The V gene's germline CDR1 is SQVTM and CDR2 ANQGSEA. The patients all showed relapse after autologous stem cell transplantation, while their brentuximab vedotin exposure varied. Sample: peripheral blood mononuclear cells (PBMCs), taken at baseline. This TCR was recovered from a human donor with classical Hodgkin lymphoma. V usage is TRBV29-1 and J usage is TRBJ1-2; 7 nucleotides line up with TRBD1. Written as DNA, the CDR3 is TGCAGCGTTGGTTCGGCAGGGGGGACCAACTATGGCTACACCTTC. The encoded protein is CSVGSAGGTNYGYTF.